This TCR beta chain derives from a study of blood T cell repertoires in COVID-19. Overall study: Samples came from the United States, Italy and Spain, spanning acute and convalescent COVID-19. T cells, B-cell-depleted T cells, or PBMCs supplied cDNA or gDNA.

Germline CDR1 and CDR2: SGHNT and YYREEE (reference sequence). Trimming removed 9 bases from V and 1 base from J, with 9 bases in between. This CDR3 spans 12 amino acids. As originally analysed: The assay estimated nucleated cells by amplifying reference gene primers. Method: immunoSEQ multiplex PCR; TCRdb's copy keeps in-frame clones and lacks some. The V and J calls and clone size are taken from that table; D and trimming were inferred from the DNA. The repertoire holds 150,000 to 200,000 clones, with roughly four fifths as singletons. The V gene is TRBV5-4, the J gene TRBJ2-3; D might be TRBD1 (6 bases). The sample taken for sequencing was peripheral blood. This TCR came from a human donor with acute or convalescent COVID-19. The donor label of this sample is uncertain. CDR3 bases: TGTGCCATGGACAGTGGCACAGATACGCAGTATTTT. Its protein is CAMDSGTDTQYF.